This entry lists 27 T cell receptor beta chains sequenced from one sample in a study of T cells in Graves' hyperthyroidism and ophthalmopathy. From RNA transcripts, TCR beta CDR3 regions were amplified. The HTBI primer set was used in a first-round RT-PCR of the TCR CDR3. TCRdb called the multiplex PCR reads again in MiXCR, with one record for every CDR3 protein. Of under 300,000 distinct CDR3 sequences in the sample, under 30% were seen once. Sequences were obtained from blood. Receptors originate from a man between 35 and 55 years old with Graves' hyperthyroidism that later progressed to Graves' ophthalmopathy.

The chain couples TRBV5-1 to TRBJ2-7; 10 bases match TRBD1. After removal of 4 bases from V and 6 bases from J, the junction contained 16 bases not matched to a gene. The CDR3 consists of 17 residues. Germline V gene lookup returns CDR1 SGHRS and CDR2 YFSETQ. In nucleotides, the CDR3 is TGCGCCAGCAGCCTACTCCCCAAGGGACAGGGGAGTGGCGAGCAGTACTTC. It encodes CASSLLPKGQGSGEQYF.

Many counts were recorded for this clonotype. The V and J genes are TRBV6-1 and TRBJ1-1, with 9 bases lining up with TRBD1. The V and J ends lost 6 bases and 5 bases, in that order; junction bases with no gene match: 4. This CDR3 is 13 amino acids long. CDR1 and CDR2 from the germline V gene are MNHNS and SASEGT. This CDR3 reads CASRGTGMTEAFF. The DNA of the CDR3 is TGTGCCAGCAGGGGGACAGGGATGACTGAAGCTTTCTTT.

This clonotype was seen ten or more times. The chain combines TRBV12-3 or TRBV12-4 with TRBJ1-1; 9 nucleotides agree with TRBD1. The CDR3 runs to 15 residues. J lost 6 bases, V lost 0 bases, and 5 bases had no gene match. CDR3 region: CASSLAPGQGSEAFF. The DNA for the CDR3 is TGTGCCAGCAGTTTAGCCCCGGGACAGGGTTCTGAAGCTTTCTTT.

The chain recombines TRBV20-1 with TRBJ1-5, with a possible D match to TRBD1 (6 bases). The CDR3 is 16 residues long. Germline-derived CDR1 and CDR2 are DFQATT and SNEGSKA (reference sequence). V shed 3 bases and J shed 4 bases, with 19 bases lying between them. DNA of the CDR3: TGCAGTGCTAGGGGATTTCCAGGGGACATAAATCAGCCCCAGCATTTT. Its translation is CSARGFPGDINQPQHF.

Points on this clonotype: An end of the junction differs from the germline gene, which may be a read error. The chain carries TRBV19 and TRBJ1-5; D is undetermined. Per germline, CDR1 LNHDA and CDR2 SQIVND (reference sequence). The length of the CDR3 is 16 residues. Written as DNA, the CDR3 is TGTGCCAGTAGTTCGACCGAAACGGGTAGCAATCCGCCCCAGCATTTT. The encoded protein is CASSSTETGSNPPQHF.

This clonotype occurred many times. The chain recombines TRBV12-3 or TRBV12-4 with TRBJ2-7; TRBD1 aligns across 8 bases. V lost 5 bases to trimming and J lost 5 bases; unmatched junction nucleotides: 8. This CDR3 region has 14 residues. The CDR3 here is CASSPGQGRHEQYF. DNA for the CDR3: TGTGCCAGCAGTCCTGGACAGGGTAGGCACGAGCAGTACTTC.

The chain uses TRBV6-1 and TRBJ1-1; maybe TRBD1 (5 bases). The CDR3 length is 14 residues. Trimming took off 1 base at V and 1 base at J, with 7 bases between the two ends. Germline loops: CDR1 MNHNS, CDR2 SASEGT. CDR3 loop: CASSEGGANTEAFF. The DNA of the CDR3 is TGTGCCAGCAGTGAAGGGGGCGCGAACACTGAAGCTTTCTTT.

The chain joins TRBV20-1 to TRBJ2-5; 8 bases align to TRBD1. Per the germline V gene, CDR1 is DFQATT and CDR2 is SNEGSKA (reference sequence). J lost 7 bases, V lost 6 bases, and 7 bases had no gene match. The CDR3 contains 12 residues. For the CDR3, the DNA is TGCAGTGCCCCCGGACAGGGAGGGACCCAGTACTTC. It is translated as CSAPGQGGTQYF.

This clonotype has a count of ten or more. J is TRBJ1-1 and V is TRBV3-1, with unresolved D. V was clipped by 7 bases and J by 1 base, with 10 bases between them. The CDR3 consists of 13 residues. Germline CDR1 reads LGHDT; CDR2 reads YNNKEL (reference sequence). CDR3 in amino acids: CASTRHENTEAFF. CDR3 bases: TGTGCCAGCACCCGACATGAGAACACTGAAGCTTTCTTT.

The rearrangement joins TRBV28 to TRBJ2-7, with a weak D call TRBD2 (5 bases). Germline CDR1 MDHEN, CDR2 SYDVKM. This CDR3 is built from 14 residues. Trimming pared 5 bases from V and 0 bases from J, leaving 11 bases between. CDR3 loop: CASSILAVSYEQYF. CDR3 DNA: TGTGCCAGCAGTATTCTAGCTGTCTCCTACGAGCAGTACTTC. Supplemented by reference TRBV28 and TRBJ2-7, the full variable domain reads DVKVTQSSRYLVKRTGEKVFLECVQDMDHENMFWYRQDPGLGLRLIYFSYDVKMKEKGDIPEGYSVSREKKERFSLILESASTNQTSMYLCASSILAVSYEQYFGPGTRLTVT.

This chain connects TRBV5-5 to TRBJ1-5, with D tentatively TRBD1 (5 bases). Germline V gene sequence: CDR1 SGHKS, CDR2 YYEKEE (reference sequence). V dropped 1 base and J dropped 6 bases, with 14 bases sitting between them. The CDR3 spans 15 residues. The CDR3: CASSLHGGWGQPQHF. In DNA form, the CDR3 reads TGTGCCAGCAGCTTGCACGGGGGATGGGGTCAGCCCCAGCATTTT.

In its sample, this clonotype was seen many times. The chain recombines TRBV24-1 with TRBJ1-2; D call uncertain. Per germline, CDR1 KGHDR and CDR2 SFDVKD. V was pared by 0 bases and J by 2 bases, with 6 bases between. CDR3 size: 14 residues. The CDR3 DNA follows: TGTGCCACCAGTGATTTGACCAGGAACTATGGCTACACCTTC. Translating gives CATSDLTRNYGYTF.

This clonotype has at least ten counts. CDR3 nucleotide sequence: TGTGCCTGGAGTACCGGGACAGTGTACGAGCAGTACTTC. It encodes CAWSTGTVYEQYF. V and J are TRBV30 and TRBJ2-7, with TRBD1 identical over 7 bases. Germline V gene sequence: CDR1 GTSNPN, CDR2 SVGIG (reference sequence). The CDR3 has 13 residues. V was clipped by 2 bases and J by 4 bases; unmatched bases: 5.

The sample holds one count of this clonotype. The chain couples TRBV28 to TRBJ2-7, with 7 bases aligning to TRBD1. The germline gives CDR1 MDHEN, CDR2 SYDVKM. Losses at the gene ends were 5 bases for V and 5 bases for J; bases not matched to a gene: 9. This CDR3 contains 14 residues. CDR3 region: CASSPLDRANEQYF. Written as DNA, the CDR3 is TGTGCCAGCAGTCCACTCGACAGGGCTAACGAGCAGTACTTC.

This clonotype was seen at least ten times. The chain is built from TRBV10-3 and TRBJ2-5, with D unclear. This CDR3 comprises 12 residues. The germline V gene encodes CDR1 ENHRY and CDR2 SYGVKD. The ends were cut back, 6 bases at V and 4 bases at J, with 9 bases in the middle. The CDR3 sequence: CAISKGLETQYF. The CDR3 DNA reads TGTGCCATCAGCAAGGGTTTAGAGACCCAGTACTTC.

This clonotype was observed at least ten times. The chain recombines TRBV5-1 with TRBJ2-5, with no clear D. Trimming shortened V by 2 bases and J by 5 bases, and 10 bases separated the two germline ends. The CDR3 runs to 13 residues. Germline-derived CDR1 and CDR2 are SGHRS and YFSETQ. The CDR3 coding sequence is TGCGCCAGCAGCTTTAGTTGGGGTGAGACCCAGTACTTC. Its translation is CASSFSWGETQYF.

This clonotype was counted ten times or more. The chain uses TRBV10-3 and TRBJ2-7; TRBD1 matches at 7 bases. The CDR3 loop spans 14 amino acids. CDR1 and CDR2 from the germline V gene are ENHRY and SYGVKD. V lost 5 bases to trimming and J lost 3 bases; unmatched junction nucleotides: 7. CDR3 loop: CAISPGGINYEQYF. The CDR3 DNA reads as TGTGCCATCAGTCCAGGGGGTATTAACTACGAGCAGTACTTC.

This clonotype came up many times. CDR3: CASGSDSGVEAFF. The DNA of the CDR3 is TGTGCTAGTGGTTCAGACTCAGGGGTGGAAGCTTTCTTT. The V call is TRBV12-5, the J call TRBJ1-1, with D maybe TRBD1 (6 bases). Germline V gene sequence: CDR1 LGHNT, CDR2 FRNRAP. Trimming removed 4 bases at V and 8 bases at J, with 14 bases between. There are 13 residues in the CDR3.

This chain uses TRBV6-1 with TRBJ1-2, with 7 bases fitting TRBD1. CDR3 size: 15 residues. Germline V CDR1 and CDR2: MNHNS, SASEGT. The J segment lost 0 bases and the V segment lost 6 bases, leaving 7 bases of the junction unmatched. The CDR3, as DNA: TGTGCCAGCAGCTCGGGACAGCCAACTAACTATGGCTACACCTTC. Its translation: CASSSGQPTNYGYTF.

In this sample, this clonotype turned up many times. One base away lies a much larger clone, so this may be a sequencing read error. V and J are TRBV12-3 or TRBV12-4 and TRBJ1-3; 7 bases fit TRBD1. This CDR3 spans 14 amino acids. CDR3 residues: CGSSLRGDGNTIYF. DNA of the CDR3: TGTGGCAGCAGTCTCAGGGGGGACGGAAACACCATATATTTT.

This clonotype was detected many times. The V gene is TRBV12-3 or TRBV12-4, the J gene TRBJ2-3; D is unclear. Between the trimmed V and J ends, which lost 2 bases and 3 bases, there was a span of 18 bases. This CDR3 spans 17 amino acids. CDR3 DNA: TGTGCCAGCAGTTTAAAAGATATGAGTCCCAAAACAGATACGCAGTATTTT. Translating it yields CASSLKDMSPKTDTQYF.

This clonotype has ten or more counts. The chain is built from TRBV6-1 and TRBJ1-1; no definite D call. The CDR3 consists of 15 residues. The germline V and J ends were trimmed by 2 bases and 1 base, with 11 bases remaining between them. Looked up from germline, CDR1 is MNHNS and CDR2 is SASEGT. For the CDR3, the DNA is TGTGCCAGCAGTGAACTTACCAGGCCGAACACTGAAGCTTTCTTT. Protein: CASSELTRPNTEAFF.

The table lists this clonotype with many counts. The rearrangement joins TRBV10-1 to TRBJ1-5, with unresolved D. This CDR3 region has 13 residues. The germline V gene has CDR1 WNHNN and CDR2 SYGVQD (reference sequence). Trimming took off 6 bases at V and 5 bases at J, with 11 bases between the two ends. DNA for the CDR3: TGCGCCAGCAGCAGCCTGGATGATCAGCCCCAGCATTTT. This gives the protein CASSSLDDQPQHF.

A single count supports this clonotype. The CDR3 loop is CASSSLRARHIQYF. CDR3 bases: TGTGCCAGCAGCTCTTTGCGGGCCCGTCACATTCAGTACTTC. The rearrangement links TRBV11-2 to TRBJ2-4; tentative D call: TRBD2 (5 bases). The CDR3 contains 14 residues. Per the germline V gene, CDR1 is SGHAT and CDR2 is FQNNGV. V was trimmed by 4 bases and J by 8 bases, leaving 15 bases between them.

The sample holds many counts of this clonotype. This chain joins TRBV20-1 and TRBJ1-1; maybe TRBD1 (5 bases). The CDR3 spans 15 residues. The V and J ends lost 6 bases and 0 bases respectively, with 17 bases between them. The V gene's germline CDR1 is DFQATT and CDR2 SNEGSKA (reference sequence). The CDR3 loop is CSANADGHMNTEAFF. The CDR3, as DNA: TGCAGTGCAAATGCCGACGGACACATGAACACTGAAGCTTTCTTT.

In its sample, this clonotype was seen many times. This chain links TRBV20-1 with TRBJ1-5; D perhaps matches TRBD1 (5 bases). The germline V gene encodes CDR1 DFQATT and CDR2 SNEGSKA (reference sequence). The CDR3 consists of 13 residues. The ends were cut back, 7 bases at V and 6 bases at J, with 16 bases in the middle. The CDR3 sequence: CSVGPGTGQPQHF. CDR3 sequence (DNA): TGCAGTGTTGGTCCAGGGACGGGTCAGCCCCAGCATTTT.

This clonotype has a single count. Germline and junction disagree at one end, which may indicate a read error. This chain joins TRBV6-1 and TRBJ1-2; TRBD1 might be the D (5 bases). Per germline, CDR1 MNHNS and CDR2 SASEGT. The CDR3 totals 15 residues. The CDR3 DNA is TGTGCCAGCATTCAATGGAGGGGTAGGGGAAACGGCTGCACCTTC. It codes for CASIQWRGRGNGCTF.